The next 29 T cell receptor beta chains were all read from a single sample in a study of neurological immune-mediated disorders. TCRdb fed the 5' RACE reads into MiXCR, producing one record per CDR3 protein. The sample gives around 15,000 distinct CDR3 sequences, approximately 9.1% of which show up once; around 40% is in the top ten. The source material was CD8+ T cells from blood. These receptors were collected from a man aged 50 to 60 in good health.

This clonotype was seen ten or more times. This rearrangement joins TRBV29-1 to TRBJ2-7, with 10 bases matching TRBD1. The V gene end was trimmed by 2 bases and the J gene end by 7 bases; junction bases not matched to a gene: 8. CDR1 and CDR2 (germline): SQVTM, ANQGSEA. The CDR3 is made up of 14 amino acids. The CDR3 reads CSVELRQGAREQYF. The CDR3, as DNA: TGCAGCGTTGAATTACGACAGGGGGCGCGTGAGCAGTACTTC.

In this sample, this clonotype turned up many times. This chain joins TRBV6-5 and TRBJ2-7; D possibly corresponds to TRBD2 (5 bases). The V gene's germline CDR1 is MNHEY and CDR2 SVGAGI. Trimming took 4 bases from V and 1 from J, leaving 8 bases between them. The CDR3 spans 13 residues. The CDR3 region is CASSSRLSYEQYF. The CDR3 nucleotides are TGTGCCAGCAGTTCTAGACTATCCTACGAGCAGTACTTC.

This clonotype was counted ten times or more. The J gene is TRBJ2-7, the V gene TRBV29-1, with TRBD1 as a possible D gene (5 bases). Germline assignment: CDR1 SQVTM and CDR2 ANQGSEA. V lost 2 bases and J 1 base, leaving 9 bases between the germline ends. This CDR3 spans 13 amino acids. The CDR3 sequence is CSVESQGSYEQYF. CDR3 nucleotide sequence: TGCAGCGTTGAATCTCAGGGTTCCTACGAGCAGTACTTC.

This clonotype was seen at least ten times. The chain has TRBV29-1 and TRBJ2-7, with 7 nucleotides matching TRBD1. Germline V gives CDR1 SQVTM, CDR2 ANQGSEA. The J segment lost 5 bases and the V segment lost 0 bases, leaving 4 bases of the junction unmatched. The CDR3 consists of 13 residues. The CDR3 bases are TGCAGCGTTGAAGATGGCCAGGGGGACGAGCAGTACTTC. Amino acid sequence: CSVEDGQGDEQYF.

In its sample, this clonotype was seen many times. The chain has TRBV5-1 and TRBJ2-7, with D tentatively TRBD1 (7 bases). The CDR3 is made up of 17 amino acids. Trimming cost V 1 base and J 1 base, with 18 bases left between them. Germline lookup yields CDR1 SGHRS and CDR2 YFSETQ. CDR3 loop: CASSLTLRGTASYEQYF. In nucleotides, the CDR3 is TGCGCCAGCAGCTTGACACTTCGGGGGACAGCTTCCTACGAGCAGTACTTC.

The sample holds many counts of this clonotype. V usage is TRBV18 and J usage is TRBJ2-1; a possible D gene is TRBD1 (7 bases). The germline CDR1 and CDR2 sequences are KGHSH and LQKENI. Trimming took off 2 bases at V and 7 bases at J, with 18 bases between the two ends. There are 16 residues in the CDR3. CDR3 nucleotides: TGTGCCAGCTCACCAATCGCGGAGGGGGCGTGGAATGAGCAGTTCTTC. Protein: CASSPIAEGAWNEQFF. Full variable domain (remainder filled in from reference TRBV18 and TRBJ2-1): NAGVMQNPRHLVRRRGQEARLRCSPMKGHSHVYWYRQLPEEGLKFMVYLQKENIIDESGMPKERFSAEFPKEGPSILRIQQVVRGDSAAYFCASSPIAEGAWNEQFFGPGTRLTVL.

This clonotype was counted ten times or more. The V and J genes are TRBV28 and TRBJ2-7, with D possibly being TRBD2 (5 bases). The CDR3 is 16 residues long. V lost 6 bases and J 1 base, leaving 19 bases between the germline ends. CDR1 is MDHEN and CDR2 is SYDVKM in the germline V gene. The CDR3 region has the DNA TGTGCCAGCAGCCCTCCCACGGAGCGGCTATCCTACGAGCAGTACTTC. Amino acid sequence: CASSPPTERLSYEQYF.

The J gene is TRBJ2-1, the V gene TRBV20-1; TRBD2 might be the D (5 bases). The CDR3 sequence is 17 residues long. Trimming removed 5 bases from V and 0 bases from J, with 20 bases in between. Germline V gene sequence: CDR1 DFQATT, CDR2 SNEGSKA (reference sequence). The CDR3: CSAAWGSGSNSYNEQFF. DNA for the CDR3: TGCAGTGCTGCCTGGGGTTCGGGGTCTAACTCCTACAATGAGCAGTTCTTC.

This clonotype was seen repeatedly, ten times or more. This chain links TRBV7-2 with TRBJ2-7; D not resolved. The germline gives CDR1 SGHTA, CDR2 FQGNSA. The CDR3 is 13 amino acids. V was cut by 3 bases and J by 1 base, with 7 bases left in between. CDR3 bases: TGTGCCAGCAGCTTGACACCTTCCTACGAGCAGTACTTC. As protein: CASSLTPSYEQYF.

This clonotype occurred many times. V is TRBV4-2 and J is TRBJ2-5, with D possibly TRBD2 on 6 matching bases. V was pared by 1 base and J by 1 base, with 7 bases between. The CDR3 has 14 residues. The germline gives CDR1 LGHNA, CDR2 YNFKEQ. The CDR3 bases are TGTGCCAGCAGCCAAGGGGACTTCCAAGAGACCCAGTACTTC. Its translation: CASSQGDFQETQYF.

This clonotype was detected ten times or more. The chain links TRBV5-1 to TRBJ2-7; no clear D. V was pared by 1 base and J by 3 bases, with 8 bases between. CDR3 length: 13 residues. Germline CDR1 SGHRS, CDR2 YFSETQ. The CDR3 DNA sequence: TGCGCCAGCAGCTTGAGGCTGGGCTACGAGCAGTACTTC. This gives the protein CASSLRLGYEQYF.

There are many counts of this clonotype. The V gene is TRBV24-1, the J gene TRBJ2-3, with TRBD2 identical over 7 bases. After removal of 4 bases from V and 3 bases from J, the junction contained 9 bases not matched to a gene. CDR1 KGHDR and CDR2 SFDVKD come from the germline V gene. This CDR3 has 16 amino acids. CDR3 nucleotide sequence: TGTGCCACCAGTGACCGAGCGGGAAAGAAGACAGATACGCAGTATTTT. Translating it yields CATSDRAGKKTDTQYF.

The gene calls are TRBV5-4 and TRBJ2-1; 8 nucleotides line up with TRBD2. This CDR3 has 15 amino acids. Trimming removed 4 bases from V and 3 bases from J; junction bases left unmatched: 6. Germline lookup yields CDR1 SGHNT and CDR2 YYREEE (reference sequence). The CDR3 nucleotides are TGTGCCAGCAGCCTCGTAGCGGGGCTCTACAATGAGCAGTTCTTC. Translated, it gives CASSLVAGLYNEQFF. The whole variable domain, remainder taken from reference TRBV5-4 and TRBJ2-1, is ETGVTQSPTHLIKTRGQQVTLRCSSQSGHNTVSWYQQALGQGPQFIFQYYREEENGRGNFPPRFSGLQFPNYSSELNVNALELDDSALYLCASSLVAGLYNEQFFGPGTRLTVL.

This clonotype was recorded at least ten times. The chain has TRBV6-5 and TRBJ2-3; D is unresolved. Trimming left V 0 bases short and J 1 base short, with 11 bases between. CDR1 is MNHEY, CDR2 SVGAGI, per germline. CDR3 length: 16 residues. The CDR3 nucleotides are TGTGCCAGCAGTTACTCCTTCGACTTGGGCACAGATACGCAGTATTTT. Residues: CASSYSFDLGTDTQYF.

This clonotype has a count of ten or more. For the CDR3, the DNA is TGTGCCAGCAGCCCGGGACTAGCGGGATTGGATGAGCAGTTCTTC. Its protein is CASSPGLAGLDEQFF. The chain couples TRBV7-6 to TRBJ2-1; 13 nucleotides match TRBD2. The germline gives CDR1 SGHVS, CDR2 FNYEAQ. This CDR3 comprises 15 residues. V lost 5 bases and J lost 8; bases outside the gene matches: 6.

The rearrangement uses TRBV5-4 and TRBJ1-1; D is unclear. Germline V gives CDR1 SGHNT, CDR2 YYREEE (reference sequence). This CDR3 has 15 residues. V lost 3 bases and J 5 bases, leaving 17 bases between the germline ends. Written as DNA, the CDR3 is TGTGCCAGCAGCTCAGCGGGGAATTTACGTACTGAAGCTTTCTTT. Protein: CASSSAGNLRTEAFF.

This clonotype was counted ten times or more. The chain carries TRBV7-2 and TRBJ2-7; a weak D match, TRBD1 (5 bases). Between the trimmed V and J ends, which lost 4 bases and 2 bases, there was a span of 12 bases. This CDR3 is built from 14 residues. Germline CDR1 reads SGHTA; CDR2 reads FQGNSA. The CDR3 reads CASSSLGPTYEQYF. The CDR3 bases are TGTGCCAGCAGCTCCCTGGGGCCAACCTACGAGCAGTACTTC.

This clonotype has ten or more counts. The V and J genes are TRBV29-1 and TRBJ2-1; weak D call: TRBD2 (6 bases). The CDR3 sequence is 12 residues long. The V and J ends lost 4 bases and 15 bases respectively, with 19 bases between them. Germline V lookup: CDR1 SQVTM, CDR2 ANQGSEA. The CDR3 spells CSVVLGGQAGFF. The DNA for the CDR3 is TGCAGCGTTGTGCTGGGAGGCCAGGCGGGGTTCTTC.

This clonotype appeared many times. The rearrangement uses TRBV12-3 or TRBV12-4 and TRBJ2-1, with D uncertain. V shed 2 bases and J shed 7 bases, with 12 bases lying between them. This CDR3 is 14 amino acids long. The CDR3 bases are TGTGCCAGCAGTTTAACCCAGGTAGAAAATGAGCAGTTCTTC. Translating gives CASSLTQVENEQFF.

This clonotype was observed many times. The J gene is TRBJ2-3, the V gene TRBV6-5, with D perhaps TRBD1 (5 bases). This CDR3 is 17 amino acids long. CDR1 and CDR2 (germline): MNHEY, SVGAGI. The V end lost 10 bases, the J end lost 1 base, and 24 bases lay between the germline ends. CDR3 sequence (DNA): TGTGCCACCGCGTCAGTCCAGGGCCCATTCGGCACAGATACGCAGTATTTT. This translates into CATASVQGPFGTDTQYF.

This chain links TRBV10-3 with TRBJ2-7, with a possible D match to TRBD2 (6 bases). Between the trimmed V and J ends, which lost 4 bases and 1 base, there was a span of 11 bases. The CDR3 consists of 14 residues. Per germline, CDR1 ENHRY and CDR2 SYGVKD. CDR3 protein: CAISGAGPSYEQYF. CDR3 nucleotide sequence: TGTGCCATCAGTGGAGCGGGCCCATCCTACGAGCAGTACTTC.

In this sample, this clonotype turned up many times. The V gene is TRBV5-4, the J gene TRBJ1-1, with D uncertain. V lost 5 bases, J lost 1 base, and 9 bases lay in between. Germline lookup yields CDR1 SGHNT and CDR2 YYREEE (reference sequence). The CDR3 covers 13 residues. The CDR3 DNA follows: TGTGCCAGCAGACCTGTCACGAACACTGAAGCTTTCTTT. This sequence encodes CASRPVTNTEAFF.

Many counts were recorded for this clonotype. This chain connects TRBV28 to TRBJ2-1; D may be TRBD1 or TRBD2 (5 bases each). In germline, CDR1 is MDHEN, CDR2 SYDVKM. There are 15 residues in the CDR3. Trimming pared 2 bases from V and 2 bases from J, leaving 10 bases between. CDR3 region: CASSLTGTTYNEQFF. CDR3 sequence (DNA): TGTGCCAGCAGTTTAACCGGGACCACCTACAATGAGCAGTTCTTC. Combining the CDR3 with reference TRBV28 and TRBJ2-1 gives the whole variable domain DVKVTQSSRYLVKRTGEKVFLECVQDMDHENMFWYRQDPGLGLRLIYFSYDVKMKEKGDIPEGYSVSREKKERFSLILESASTNQTSMYLCASSLTGTTYNEQFFGPGTRLTVL.

Many counts were recorded for this clonotype. The rearrangement links TRBV20-1 to TRBJ2-7, with D tentatively TRBD2 (6 bases). Germline V gene sequence: CDR1 DFQATT, CDR2 SNEGSKA (reference sequence). The CDR3 sequence is 15 residues long. Between the trimmed V and J ends, which lost 1 base and 0 bases, there was a span of 13 bases. This chain's CDR3 is CSARGESTSSYEQYF. CDR3 DNA: TGCAGTGCTAGAGGAGAATCGACTAGCTCCTACGAGCAGTACTTC.

This clonotype showed up many times. The chain combines TRBV4-1 with TRBJ2-3, with unresolved D. Germline CDR1 and CDR2: MGHRA and YSYEKL. Between the trimmed V and J ends, which lost 0 bases and 0 bases, there was a span of 10 bases. The CDR3 totals 16 residues. The CDR3 sequence: CASSQDFGSSTDTQYF. DNA for the CDR3: TGCGCCAGCAGCCAAGACTTTGGCAGTAGCACAGATACGCAGTATTTT.

This clonotype was counted ten times or more. CDR3 residues: CASSLVAGRTDTQYF. CDR3 nucleotides: TGTGCCAGCAGCTTAGTGGCAGGACGCACAGATACGCAGTATTTT. V and J are TRBV7-8 and TRBJ2-3; no clear D gene. CDR3 length: 15 residues. V lost 1 base, J lost 1 base, and 9 bases lay in between. The germline V gene encodes CDR1 SGHVS and CDR2 FQNEAQ.

The chain uses TRBV28 and TRBJ2-7; possibly TRBD1 for D (6 bases). There are 13 residues in the CDR3. CDR1 and CDR2 from the germline V gene are MDHEN and SYDVKM. Trimming removed 10 bases at V and 2 bases at J, with 15 bases between. The DNA for the CDR3 is TGTGCCATCGCAGGGGTGCCGGCCTACGAGCAGTACTTC. Its translation: CAIAGVPAYEQYF.

The chain couples TRBV12-3 or TRBV12-4 to TRBJ1-1; D remains unclear. The CDR3 has 13 amino acids. Trimming cost V 3 bases and J 7 bases, with 12 bases left between them. The CDR3 protein is CASSFEVRNEAFF. The DNA for the CDR3 is TGTGCCAGCAGTTTCGAGGTGAGGAATGAAGCTTTCTTT.

This clonotype was counted at least ten times. The chain couples TRBV4-3 to TRBJ2-1; TRBD2 matches 16 bases. The germline V gene has CDR1 LGHNA and CDR2 YSLEER. The CDR3 runs to 19 residues. V lost 4 bases, J lost 0 bases, and 6 bases stayed unmatched. The CDR3 DNA sequence: TGCGCCAGCAGCCCGCACGGGACTAGCGGGAGGGACTCCTACAATGAGCAGTTCTTC. Translated, it gives CASSPHGTSGRDSYNEQFF.